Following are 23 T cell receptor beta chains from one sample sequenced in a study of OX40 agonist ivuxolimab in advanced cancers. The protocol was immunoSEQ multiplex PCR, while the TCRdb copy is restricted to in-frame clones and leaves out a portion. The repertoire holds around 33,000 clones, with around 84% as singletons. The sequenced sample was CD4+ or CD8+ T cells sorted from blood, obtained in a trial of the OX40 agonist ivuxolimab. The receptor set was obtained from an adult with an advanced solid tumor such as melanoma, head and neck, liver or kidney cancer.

The CDR3 sequence: CASSWPSGPKVNYNEQFF. For the CDR3, the DNA is TGTGCCAGCAGCTGGCCCTCCGGGCCCAAAGTTAATTACAATGAGCAGTTCTTC. The V call is TRBV7-9, the J call TRBJ2-1; unclear D gene. Germline V gives CDR1 SEHNR, CDR2 FQNEAQ (reference sequence). The CDR3 runs 18 residues. The V end lost 4 bases, the J end lost 4 bases, and 23 bases lay between the germline ends.

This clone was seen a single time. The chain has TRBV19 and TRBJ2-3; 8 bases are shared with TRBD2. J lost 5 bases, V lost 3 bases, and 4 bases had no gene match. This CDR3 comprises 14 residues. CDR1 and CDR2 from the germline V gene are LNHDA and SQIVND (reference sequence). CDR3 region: CASSMWSGGDTQYF. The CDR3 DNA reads TGTGCCAGTAGTATGTGGAGCGGGGGAGATACGCAGTATTTT.

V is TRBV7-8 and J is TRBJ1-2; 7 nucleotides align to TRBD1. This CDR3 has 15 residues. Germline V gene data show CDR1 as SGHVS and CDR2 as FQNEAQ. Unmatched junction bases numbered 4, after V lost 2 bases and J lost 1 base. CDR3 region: CASSLLGGDNYGYTF. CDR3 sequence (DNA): TGTGCCAGCAGCTTATTAGGGGGCGATAACTATGGCTACACCTTC.

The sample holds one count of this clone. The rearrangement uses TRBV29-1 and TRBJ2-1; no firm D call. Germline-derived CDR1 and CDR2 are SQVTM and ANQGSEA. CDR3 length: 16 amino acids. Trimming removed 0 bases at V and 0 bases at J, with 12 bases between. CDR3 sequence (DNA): TGCAGCGTTGAAGACCCGACGGATAGCTCCTACAATGAGCAGTTCTTC. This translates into CSVEDPTDSSYNEQFF.

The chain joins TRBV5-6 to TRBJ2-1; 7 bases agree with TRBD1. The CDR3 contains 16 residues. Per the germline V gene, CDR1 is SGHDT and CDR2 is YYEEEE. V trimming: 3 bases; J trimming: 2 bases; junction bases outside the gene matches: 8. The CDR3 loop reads CASSSQTGWAYNEQFF. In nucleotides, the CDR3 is TGTGCCAGCAGCTCCCAGACAGGGTGGGCCTACAATGAGCAGTTCTTC. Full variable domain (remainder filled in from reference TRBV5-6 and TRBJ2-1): DAGVTQSPTHLIKTRGQQVTLRCSPKSGHDTVSWYQQALGQGPQFIFQYYEEEERQRGNFPDRFSGHQFPNYSSELNVNALLLGDSALYLCASSSQTGWAYNEQFFGPGTRLTVL.

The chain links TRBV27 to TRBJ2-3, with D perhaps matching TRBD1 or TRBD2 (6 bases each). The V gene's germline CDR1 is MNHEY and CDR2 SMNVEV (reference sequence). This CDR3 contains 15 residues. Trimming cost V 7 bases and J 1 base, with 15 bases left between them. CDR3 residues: CASNKVGGGTDTQYF. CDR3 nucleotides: TGTGCCAGCAACAAGGTGGGGGGCGGCACAGATACGCAGTATTTT.

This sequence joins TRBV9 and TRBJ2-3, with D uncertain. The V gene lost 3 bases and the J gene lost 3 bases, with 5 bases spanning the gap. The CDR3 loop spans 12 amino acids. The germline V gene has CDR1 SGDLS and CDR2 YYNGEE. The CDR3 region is CASSGQTDTQYF. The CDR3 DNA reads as TGTGCCAGCAGCGGTCAAACAGATACGCAGTATTTT.

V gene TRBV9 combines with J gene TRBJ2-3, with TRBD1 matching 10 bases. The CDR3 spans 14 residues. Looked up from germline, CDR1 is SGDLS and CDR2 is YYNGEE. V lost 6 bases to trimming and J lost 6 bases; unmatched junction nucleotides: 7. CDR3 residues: CASTTTGGLDTQYF. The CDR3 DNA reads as TGTGCCAGCACAACGACAGGGGGCTTGGATACGCAGTATTTT.

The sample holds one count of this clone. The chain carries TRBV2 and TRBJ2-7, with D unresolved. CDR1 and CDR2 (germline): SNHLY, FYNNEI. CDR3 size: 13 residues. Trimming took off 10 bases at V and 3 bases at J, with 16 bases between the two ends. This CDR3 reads CATSRTENYEQYF. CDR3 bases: TGTGCCACGTCAAGGACGGAAAACTACGAGCAGTACTTC. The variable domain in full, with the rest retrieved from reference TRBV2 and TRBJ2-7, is EPEVTQTPSHQVTQMGQEVILRCVPISNHLYFYWYRQILGQKVEFLVSFYNNEISEKSEIFDDQFSVERPDGSNFTLKIRSTKLEDSAMYFCATSRTENYEQYFGPGTRLTVT.

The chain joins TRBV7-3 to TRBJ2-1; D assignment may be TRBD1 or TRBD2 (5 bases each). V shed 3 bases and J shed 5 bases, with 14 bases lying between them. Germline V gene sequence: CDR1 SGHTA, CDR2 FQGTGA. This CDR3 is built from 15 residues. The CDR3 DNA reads TGTGCCAGCAGCTTGGGACCCTTGGGTAACAATGAGCAGTTCTTC. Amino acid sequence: CASSLGPLGNNEQFF. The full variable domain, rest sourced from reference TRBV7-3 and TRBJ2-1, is GAGVSQTPSNKVTEKGKYVELRCDPISGHTALYWYRQSLGQGPEFLIYFQGTGAADDSGLPNDRFFAVRPEGSVSTLKIQRTERGDSAVYLCASSLGPLGNNEQFFGPGTRLTVL.

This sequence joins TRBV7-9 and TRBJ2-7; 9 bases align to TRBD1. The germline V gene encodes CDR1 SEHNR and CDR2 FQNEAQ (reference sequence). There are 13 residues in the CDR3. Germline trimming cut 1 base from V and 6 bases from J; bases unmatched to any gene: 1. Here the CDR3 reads CASSLVGQGEQYF. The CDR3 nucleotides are TGTGCCAGCAGCTTAGTGGGACAGGGCGAGCAGTACTTC.

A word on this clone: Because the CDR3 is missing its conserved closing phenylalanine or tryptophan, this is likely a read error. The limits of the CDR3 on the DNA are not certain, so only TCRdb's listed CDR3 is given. This CDR3 reads CASSKLGLIRGPSQKTI. This chain joins TRBV21-1 and TRBJ1-2; the D call of TRBD1 is as the table states it, not checked on the DNA. TRBV21-1 is deemed a pseudogene. The length of the CDR3 is 17 amino acids, counting both ends.

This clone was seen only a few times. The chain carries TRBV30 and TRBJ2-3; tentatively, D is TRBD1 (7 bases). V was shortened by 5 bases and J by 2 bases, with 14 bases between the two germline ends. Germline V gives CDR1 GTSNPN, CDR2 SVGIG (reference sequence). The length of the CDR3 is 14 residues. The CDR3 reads CAWEQGGTTDTQYF. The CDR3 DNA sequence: TGTGCCTGGGAGCAGGGGGGCACCACAGATACGCAGTATTTT. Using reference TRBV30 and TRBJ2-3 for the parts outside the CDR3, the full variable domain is SQTIHQWPATLVQPVGSPLSLECTVEGTSNPNLYWYRQAAGRGLQLLFYSVGIGQISSEVPQNLSASRPQDRQFILSSKKLLLSDSGFYLCAWEQGGTTDTQYFGPGTRLTVL.

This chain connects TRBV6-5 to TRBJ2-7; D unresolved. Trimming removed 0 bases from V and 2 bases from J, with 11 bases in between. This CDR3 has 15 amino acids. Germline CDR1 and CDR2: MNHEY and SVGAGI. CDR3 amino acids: CASSYSTDGAYEQYF. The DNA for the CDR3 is TGTGCCAGCAGTTACTCGACCGACGGCGCCTACGAGCAGTACTTC.

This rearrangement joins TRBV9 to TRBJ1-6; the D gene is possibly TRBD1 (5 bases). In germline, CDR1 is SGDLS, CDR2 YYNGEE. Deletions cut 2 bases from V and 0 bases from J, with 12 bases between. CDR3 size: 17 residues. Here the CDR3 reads CASSVTGTSSYNSPLHF. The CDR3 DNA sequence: TGTGCCAGCAGCGTCACAGGAACGAGCTCCTATAATTCACCCCTCCACTTT.

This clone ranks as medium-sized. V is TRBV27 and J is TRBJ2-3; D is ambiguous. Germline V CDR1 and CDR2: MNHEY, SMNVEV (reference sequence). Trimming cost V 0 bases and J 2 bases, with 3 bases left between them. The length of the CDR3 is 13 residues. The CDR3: CASSLSFTDTQYF. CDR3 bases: TGTGCCAGCAGTTTATCGTTCACAGATACGCAGTATTTT.

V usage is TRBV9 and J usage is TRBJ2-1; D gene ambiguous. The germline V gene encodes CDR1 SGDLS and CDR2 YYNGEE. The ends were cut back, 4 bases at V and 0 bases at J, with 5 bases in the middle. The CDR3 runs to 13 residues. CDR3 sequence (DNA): TGTGCCAGCAGCTTCAGCTCCTACAATGAGCAGTTCTTC. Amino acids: CASSFSSYNEQFF.

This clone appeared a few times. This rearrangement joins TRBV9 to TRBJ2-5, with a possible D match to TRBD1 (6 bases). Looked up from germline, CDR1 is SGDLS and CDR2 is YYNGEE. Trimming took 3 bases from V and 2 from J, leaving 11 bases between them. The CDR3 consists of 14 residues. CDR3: CASSEGDTQETQYF. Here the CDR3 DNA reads TGTGCCAGCAGCGAGGGGGACACACAAGAGACCCAGTACTTC.

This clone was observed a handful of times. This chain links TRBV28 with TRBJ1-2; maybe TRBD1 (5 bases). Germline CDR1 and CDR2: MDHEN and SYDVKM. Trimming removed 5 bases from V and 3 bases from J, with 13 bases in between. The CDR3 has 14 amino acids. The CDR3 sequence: CASSTGILDYGYTF. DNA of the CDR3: TGTGCCAGCAGTACAGGTATCCTTGACTATGGCTACACCTTC.

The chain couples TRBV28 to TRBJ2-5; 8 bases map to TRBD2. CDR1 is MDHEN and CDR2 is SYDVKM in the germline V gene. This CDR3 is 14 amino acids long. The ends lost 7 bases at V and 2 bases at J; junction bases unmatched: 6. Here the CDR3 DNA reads TGTGCCAGCATCTTTAGCGGGGCGCAAGAGACCCAGTACTTC. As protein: CASIFSGAQETQYF.

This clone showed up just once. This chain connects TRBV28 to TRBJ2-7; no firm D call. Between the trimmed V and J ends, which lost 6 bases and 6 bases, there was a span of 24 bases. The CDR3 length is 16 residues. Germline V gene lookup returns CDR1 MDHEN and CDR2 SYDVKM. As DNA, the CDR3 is TGTGCCAGCAGCCCCCAACTCGCTGGCCCGGTAGGCGAGCAGTACTTC. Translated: CASSPQLAGPVGEQYF.

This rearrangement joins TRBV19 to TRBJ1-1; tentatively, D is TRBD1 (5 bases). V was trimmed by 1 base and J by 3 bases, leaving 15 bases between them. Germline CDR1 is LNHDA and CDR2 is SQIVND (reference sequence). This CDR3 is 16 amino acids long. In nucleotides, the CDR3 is TGTGCCAGTAGTATAGGGGGCCGCGGGTTGTACACTGAAGCTTTCTTT. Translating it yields CASSIGGRGLYTEAFF.

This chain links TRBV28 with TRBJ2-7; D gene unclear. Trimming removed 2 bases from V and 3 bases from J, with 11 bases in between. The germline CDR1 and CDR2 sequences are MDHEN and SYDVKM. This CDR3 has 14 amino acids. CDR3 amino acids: CASSLRARLYEQYF. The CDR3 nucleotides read TGTGCCAGCAGTTTAAGGGCTAGGCTCTACGAGCAGTACTTC. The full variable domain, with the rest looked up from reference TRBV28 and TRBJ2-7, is DVKVTQSSRYLVKRTGEKVFLECVQDMDHENMFWYRQDPGLGLRLIYFSYDVKMKEKGDIPEGYSVSREKKERFSLILESASTNQTSMYLCASSLRARLYEQYFGPGTRLTVT.